A selection of T cell receptor beta chains follows, all from one sample in a study of Ad26.COV2.S vaccination and SARS-CoV-2 variants. Libraries were prepared by immunoSEQ multiplex PCR; TCRdb keeps only in-frame clonotypes and omits some of them. This table has around 340,000 clones, about 86% appearing once. The input for sequencing was peripheral blood, taken in a trial of Ad26.COV2.S vaccine versus placebo. These receptors all come from a person between 18 and 65 years old who received the Ad26.COV2.S COVID-19 vaccine or a placebo. CDR3s leave out the opening cysteine and the closing phenylalanine or tryptophan. Clone size is stated in some rows and not others, as once, few, many or a class when expanded.

.	TRBV5-1	TRBJ1-1	ASSLIQGGTEAF
.	TRBV2	TRBJ1-2	ASREDRGDGYT
.	TRBV4-3	TRBJ2-7	ASSQDVWGGEGGEQY
few	TRBV9	TRBJ1-1	ASSSPPGRLNTEAF
.	TRBV4-2	TRBJ2-3	ASSRGTSGATDTQY
.	TRBV28	TRBJ2-3	ASSLEYTDTQY
.	TRBV18	TRBJ2-5	ASAENQGETQY
.	TRBV19	TRBJ2-1	ASSIEAGGTQF
.	TRBV5-1	TRBJ2-1	ASSSASGRGDEQF
.	TRBV7-2	TRBJ2-2	ASSLDWTAGGELF
.	TRBV7-8	TRBJ2-4	ASSLSPYRAAKNIQY
.	TRBV10-3	TRBJ2-1	AISGDSSYNEQF
.	TRBV6-5	TRBJ2-2	ASSYSRTPNTGELF
.	TRBV7-3	TRBJ2-1	ASSQLAGVGHEQF
.	TRBV6-6	TRBJ2-2	ASSSTEHRWELF
.	TRBV28	TRBJ2-2	ASSPGTGFTGELF
.	TRBV28	TRBJ2-5	ASSFRGAETQY
.	TRBV6-5	TRBJ2-1	ASNPGTAYNEQF
once	TRBV28	TRBJ1-2	ASSLIDSRYGYT
.	TRBV29-1	TRBJ1-1	SVSRQANTEAF
once	TRBV28	TRBJ2-1	ASSSPLAGGSYNEQF
few	TRBV5-1	TRBJ2-1	ASSPGLADHEQF
.	TRBV4-3	TRBJ2-1	ASSQDLRGLNEQF
.	TRBV6-5	TRBJ1-3	ASSRTGAAYTIY
.	TRBV7-2	TRBJ1-2	ASSLVGINYGYT
.	TRBV18	TRBJ2-2	ASSPYPLQGHVELF
.	TRBV28	TRBJ1-1	ASSVDRLRVAF
.	TRBV23-1	TRBJ2-4	ASSQRKAKNIQY
.	TRBV5-1	TRBJ2-3	ASSLGRGQRILETDTQY
.	TRBV28	TRBJ1-1	ASSFYDRDPEAF
.	TRBV2	TRBJ2-5	ASRPPMGLQTQY
.	TRBV5-6	TRBJ1-4	ASSVNRALNEKLF
few	TRBV4-1	TRBJ1-1	ASSLRQGTVNTEAF
.	TRBV11-2	TRBJ1-6	ASSLGEGAWSPLH
.	TRBV25-1	TRBJ2-1	ASRAGYNEQF
.	TRBV11-2	TRBJ2-5	ASSPDRSETQY
.	TRBV27	TRBJ2-7	ASGFGGANYEQY
.	TRBV7-9	TRBJ2-3	ASSPLAGGHTDTQY
.	TRBV24-1	TRBJ2-7	ATSDGGMGPGTYEQY
.	TRBV5-1	TRBJ2-3	ASSRGTGTGGTDTQY
.	TRBV14	TRBJ2-7	ASSRVTPYEQY